This T cell receptor (beta chain) originates from a study of T cell changes during pregnancy in multiple sclerosis. Trimming stripped 8 bases from V and 2 bases from J, with 9 bases between. The CDR3 contains 12 residues. Germline CDR1 SNHLY, CDR2 FYNNEI. Sequencing was performed with immunoSEQ multiplex PCR; in TCRdb, only in-frame clones are kept and a portion is missing. The data contain 40,000 to 45,000 clones, about nine tenths of them singletons. The sample in question was CD4+ T cells from peripheral blood mononuclear cells, obtained in the second trimester of pregnancy. The V call is TRBV2, the J call TRBJ1-2; D remains ambiguous. This clonotype was obtained from a female donor in good health, enrolled as a control in a pregnancy study. The chain's CDR3 is CASAQANYGYTF. The DNA for the CDR3 is TGTGCCAGCGCCCAGGCAAACTATGGCTACACCTTC.